What follows describes a single TCR beta chain. This clonotype appeared a few times. The antigen this receptor binds is unknown. No much larger clone is present one base from it, and per-base qualities are unavailable. This sample was taken from a study of breast tumors, draining lymph nodes, adjacent tissues (dated by TCRdb to the mid-2010s). For context, the study as a whole: TCR beta repertoires were compared across tumor, adjacent nontumor tissue and axillary lymph nodes obtained from breast cancer patients. The study was designed to assess the relationships and possible T-cell exchange between tumor, surrounding tissue and draining lymph node repertoires in human breast cancer.

Reading the germline V gene gives CDR1 MDHEN and CDR2 SYDVKM. V loses 2 bases at its end and J loses 16 bases; junction bases beyond the gene matches: 3. Taken from cysteine to phenylalanine, the CDR3 has 11 residues. The CDR3 DNA has 33 bases and is translated from base 1. The data were produced on an Illumina HiSeq 2000. Multiplex PCR amplification was used to generate the TCR beta chain libraries. High-throughput sequencing was used to analyze the amplified TCR beta chain products. TCRdb took the public reads, trimmed them with fastp at Q25, ran MiXCR for clone calling and kept in-frame beta chains. Duplicate CDR3 protein sequences are folded into a single record with the most common DNA and genes. A total of more than 80,000 distinct CDR3 sequences appear in this sample, around 30% of them only once. Under 6.5% of the sample lies in the top ten. General study outcomes and caveats: Rather than being directly demonstrated, the conclusion that tumor T cells originate in lymph nodes was presented as consistent with a hypothesis. The similarity between tumor and nontumor tissue repertoires was significantly greater in luminal-like breast cancer than in basal-like breast cancer. Tumor T-cell repertoires showed less diversity than lymph node repertoires and more diversity than nontumor tissue repertoires, and tumor T-cell repertoires showed preferential V and J gene usage. The data were considered consistent with most tumor T cells being derived from the lymph node and subsequently expanding within tumor tissue.

The lymph node samples were taken from the axillary draining lymph nodes of breast cancer patients. The specimen was axillary lymph node tissue. This clonotype was sampled from a female donor with breast cancer. Some clones in this sample may be carry-over from other donors' samples. This receptor chain uses TRBV28 and TRBJ1-4, and TRBD1 matches 8 of the central bases. The CDR3 here reads CASSLPGQAFF. The sequence in DNA is TGTGCCAGCAGTTTACCGGGACAGGCGTTTTTT.